This entry lists 30 T cell receptor beta chains sequenced from one sample in a study of beta chain features in type 1 diabetes. TCRB transcripts that were expressed got sequenced, as all of the isolated RNA had been reverse transcribed. Some clones are missing from TCRdb's copy, which holds only in-frame ones; the method was immunoSEQ multiplex PCR. The data contain roughly 370,000 clones, approximately 14% of them singletons. Sample: naive CD4+ T cells from blood. Receptor source: a man younger than 45 in good health.

The chain uses TRBV7-2 and TRBJ2-7; D not certain. Deletions cut 1 base from V and 3 bases from J, with 13 bases between. Germline values: CDR1 SGHTA, CDR2 FQGNSA. The CDR3 runs to 15 residues. The CDR3 sequence: CASSLVARGDYEQYV. The CDR3 bases are TGTGCCAGCAGCTTAGTGGCTCGCGGAGACTACGAGCAGTACGTC.

This clone was seen only a few times. The chain joins TRBV6-6 to TRBJ1-6; 7 bases line up with TRBD1. The CDR3 extends over 13 amino acids. With 8 bases clipped from V and 4 bases from J, the junction kept 2 bases outside the gene matches. Germline loops: CDR1 MNHNY, CDR2 SVGAGI (reference sequence). The CDR3 spells CASRGQYNSPLHF. The CDR3 nucleotides are TGTGCCAGCCGGGGACAGTATAATTCACCCCTCCACTTT.

The chain is built from TRBV19 and TRBJ2-7; 8 positions agree with TRBD1. CDR1 is LNHDA, CDR2 SQIVND, per germline (reference sequence). This CDR3 has 12 amino acids. V was clipped by 4 bases and J by 7 bases; unmatched bases: 3. The CDR3 reads CASSKTGGEQYF. The CDR3 DNA sequence: TGTGCCAGTAGTAAAACAGGGGGAGAGCAGTACTTC.

The chain has TRBV11-2 and TRBJ2-5; D assignment may be TRBD1 or TRBD2 (5 bases each). The CDR3 runs 15 residues. The germline V gene encodes CDR1 SGHAT and CDR2 FQNNGV. Trimming left V 1 base short and J 5 bases short, with 14 bases between. Here the CDR3 reads CASSLARGWGETQYF. The CDR3 DNA reads TGTGCCAGCAGCTTAGCAAGGGGATGGGGGGAGACCCAGTACTTC.

This clone was counted between two and nine times. This rearrangement joins TRBV29-1 to TRBJ1-1; the D gene is possibly TRBD1 (5 bases). Deletions cut 2 bases from V and 4 bases from J, with 8 bases between. The CDR3 length is 12 residues. Germline CDR1 and CDR2: SQVTM and ANQGSEA. The DNA for the CDR3 is TGCAGCGTTGAACAGGGAAGCACTGAAGCTTTCTTT. As protein: CSVEQGSTEAFF.

J is TRBJ2-5 and V is TRBV6-6; a weak D match, TRBD2 (5 bases). The V gene lost 0 bases and the J gene lost 4 bases, with 12 bases spanning the gap. Germline V CDR1 and CDR2: MNHNY, SVGAGI (reference sequence). The CDR3 extends over 15 amino acids. The CDR3: CASSYSLGRGETQYF. The CDR3, as DNA: TGTGCCAGCAGTTACTCGCTGGGCCGGGGAGAGACCCAGTACTTC.

V gene TRBV5-1 combines with J gene TRBJ2-7, with D unresolved. The germline V gene has CDR1 SGHRS and CDR2 YFSETQ. Between the trimmed V and J ends, which lost 1 base and 4 bases, there was a span of 9 bases. This CDR3 is 13 amino acids long. The CDR3 region has the DNA TGCGCCAGCAGCTTGTCCCTAGGATACGAGCAGTACGTC. Its translation: CASSLSLGYEQYV.

The chain recombines TRBV10-3 with TRBJ2-1, with D possibly called TRBD1 or TRBD2 (5 bases each). This CDR3 has 13 amino acids. Looked up from germline, CDR1 is ENHRY and CDR2 is SYGVKD. Between the trimmed V and J ends, which lost 7 bases and 5 bases, there was a span of 12 bases. The CDR3 loop is CAITGTLNNEQFF. The CDR3 nucleotides are TGTGCCATCACCGGGACGCTCAACAATGAGCAGTTCTTC.

There are a few counts of this clone. Distinct nucleotide sequences in the sample also encode this CDR3. The chain joins TRBV2 to TRBJ2-3, with D unresolved. The V gene's germline CDR1 is SNHLY and CDR2 FYNNEI. V dropped 6 bases and J dropped 6 bases, with 10 bases sitting between them. The CDR3 consists of 12 residues. The CDR3 coding sequence is TGTGCCAGCAGCCTCTCAACGGATACGCAGTATTTT. Protein sequence: CASSLSTDTQYF.

This clone was counted between two and nine times. This chain joins TRBV29-1 and TRBJ2-2; TRBD2 agrees at 8 bases. The trim removed 6 bases at V and 5 bases at J, leaving 8 bases unmatched. CDR3 length: 14 amino acids. Germline assignment: CDR1 SQVTM and CDR2 ANQGSEA. DNA of the CDR3: TGCAGCGTCTATTCGGGAGGGGAGACCGGGGAGCTGTTTTTT. This encodes CSVYSGGETGELFF.

The chain uses TRBV2 and TRBJ1-6; the D gene is possibly TRBD1 (5 bases). The CDR3 runs to 16 residues. The V end lost 2 bases, the J end lost 10 bases, and 18 bases lay between the germline ends. Per germline, CDR1 SNHLY and CDR2 FYNNEI. CDR3 nucleotides: TGTGCCAGCAGTGAACCGGACGGGGGTTTTAGATCACCCCTCCACTTT. Translating it yields CASSEPDGGFRSPLHF.

This clone has a handful of counts. V is TRBV6-6 and J is TRBJ1-5, with 8 bases matching TRBD1. The CDR3 loop spans 16 amino acids. Germline assignment: CDR1 MNHNY and CDR2 SVGAGI (reference sequence). Trimming took 5 bases from V and 2 from J; bases not matched to a gene: 8. The CDR3 spells CASSTFPGQGNQPQHF. For the CDR3, the DNA is TGTGCCAGCAGTACCTTCCCGGGACAGGGCAATCAGCCCCAGCATTTT.

The chain links TRBV29-1 to TRBJ2-7; 7 bases fit TRBD1. The junction had 5 bases not matched to a gene; V was cut back by 5 bases and J by 4 bases. Germline lookup yields CDR1 SQVTM and CDR2 ANQGSEA. The CDR3 extends over 12 amino acids. In DNA form, the CDR3 reads TGCAGCGTTCGGGACAGCCAATACGAGCAGTACGTC. This encodes CSVRDSQYEQYV.

Only a few counts were recorded for this clone. The chain is built from TRBV6-1 and TRBJ1-6; D is unresolved. This CDR3 has 15 amino acids. The germline V and J ends were trimmed by 2 bases and 7 bases, with 12 bases remaining between them. CDR1 MNHNS and CDR2 SASEGT come from the germline V gene. The CDR3 DNA reads as TGTGCCAGCAGTGAATTACAAACATTGAATTCACCCCTCCACTTT. Its protein product is CASSELQTLNSPLHF.

The chain recombines TRBV20-1 with TRBJ2-1; D unresolved. V lost 7 bases, J lost 4 bases, and 5 bases lay in between. CDR1 is DFQATT and CDR2 is SNEGSKA in the germline V gene (reference sequence). CDR3 size: 10 residues. In nucleotides, the CDR3 is TGCAGTGTGTGGTACAATGAGCAGTTCTTC. Encoded protein: CSVWYNEQFF.

This chain connects TRBV7-2 to TRBJ2-5; perhaps TRBD1 as D (6 bases). Germline V gene lookup returns CDR1 SGHTA and CDR2 FQGNSA. The CDR3 sequence is 15 residues long. The V and J ends lost 0 bases and 2 bases respectively, with 10 bases between them. Written as DNA, the CDR3 is TGTGCCAGCAGCTTAGCGGGGACAACTCAAGAGACCCAGTACTTC. Translated, it gives CASSLAGTTQETQYF.

The table lists this clone with a few counts. V is TRBV7-2 and J is TRBJ2-7, with a tentative D call TRBD2 (5 bases). With 5 bases removed from V and 2 bases from J, the gap between germline ends came to 13 bases. The germline gives CDR1 SGHTA, CDR2 FQGNSA. The CDR3 loop spans 14 amino acids. The chain's CDR3 is CASSREAGPYEQYF. CDR3 nucleotides: TGTGCCAGCAGCCGGGAAGCCGGACCCTACGAGCAGTACTTC. Based on the CDR3 plus reference TRBV7-2 and TRBJ2-7, the full variable domain is GAGVSQSPSNKVTEKGKDVELRCDPISGHTALYWYRQSLGQGLEFLIYFQGNSAPDKSGLPSDRFSAERTGGSVSTLTIQRTQQEDSAVYLCASSREAGPYEQYFGPGTRLTVT.

This clone was counted only a few times. The rearrangement joins TRBV6-4 to TRBJ2-1; TRBD2 agrees at 13 bases. The J segment lost 7 bases and the V segment lost 3 bases, leaving 9 bases of the junction unmatched. Germline values: CDR1 MRHNA, CDR2 SNTAGT. The CDR3 sequence is 17 residues long. The CDR3 protein is CASSEALGLAGANEQFF. CDR3 bases: TGTGCCAGCAGTGAAGCACTCGGACTAGCGGGAGCAAATGAGCAGTTCTTC.

V and J are TRBV19 and TRBJ2-7; perhaps TRBD2 as D (5 bases). Between the trimmed V and J ends, which lost 4 bases and 0 bases, there was a span of 10 bases. CDR3 length: 14 residues. CDR1 LNHDA and CDR2 SQIVND come from the germline V gene (reference sequence). CDR3 amino acids: CASSSGPSSYEQYV. CDR3 sequence (DNA): TGTGCCAGTAGTAGCGGGCCGAGCTCCTACGAGCAGTACGTC.

This clone has a handful of counts. This chain links TRBV5-6 with TRBJ2-3; no definite D call. V was shortened by 4 bases and J by 6 bases, with 18 bases between the two germline ends. Germline CDR1 and CDR2: SGHDT and YYEEEE. The CDR3 extends over 15 amino acids. For the CDR3, the DNA is TGTGCCAGCAGCCGTGTCACTTTTGAGGAGGATACGCAGTATTTT. Protein product: CASSRVTFEEDTQYF. The full variable domain, in which reference TRBV5-6 and TRBJ2-3 provide the parts outside the CDR3, is DAGVTQSPTHLIKTRGQQVTLRCSPKSGHDTVSWYQQALGQGPQFIFQYYEEEERQRGNFPDRFSGHQFPNYSSELNVNALLLGDSALYLCASSRVTFEEDTQYFGPGTRLTVL.

About this clone itself: Compared with germline, one end of the junction differs, possibly owing to a read error. V and J are TRBV4-3 and TRBJ1-2, with 7 bases identical to TRBD1. The CDR3 length is 13 residues. Germline CDR1 reads LGHNA; CDR2 reads YSLEER. CDR3 region: CASSEDRAGGYTF. The DNA for the CDR3 is TGCGCCAGCAGCGAAGACAGGGCTGGGGGCTACACCTTC.

The chain employs TRBV4-3 and TRBJ1-1; D is unresolved. Germline CDR1 is LGHNA and CDR2 is YSLEER. V dropped 3 bases and J dropped 0 bases, with 5 bases sitting between them. The CDR3 is 13 residues long. CDR3 residues: CASSHQMNTEAFF. The CDR3 nucleotides read TGCGCCAGCAGCCACCAAATGAACACTGAAGCTTTCTTT.

This clone was observed a few times. This sample also contains other DNA sequences that code for the same CDR3. This sequence joins TRBV30 and TRBJ1-5, with D perhaps TRBD1 (5 bases). The germline CDR1 and CDR2 sequences are GTSNPN and SVGIG (reference sequence). Trimming cost V 1 base and J 4 bases, with 11 bases left between them. The CDR3 contains 14 residues. The CDR3 DNA follows: TGTGCCTGGAGTGGAACAGGTCAGAATCAGCCCCAGCATTTT. Its protein is CAWSGTGQNQPQHF.

This clone was seen more than once but under ten times. CDR3 sequence (DNA): TGTGCCAGCAGGCGAACTACCGGGATCTTCTCTGGGGCCAACGTCCTGACTTTC. Its translation: CASRRTTGIFSGANVLTF. V is TRBV7-2 and J is TRBJ2-6; D is possibly TRBD2 (5 bases). CDR3 length equals 18 residues. Germline V gene lookup returns CDR1 SGHTA and CDR2 FQGNSA. Trimming shortened V by 6 bases and J by 0 bases, and 18 bases separated the two germline ends.

This clone was observed a few times. Possible read error: a much larger clone is one base away. Other nucleotide sequences from this sample produce the same CDR3. The chain links TRBV7-9 to TRBJ2-7; D uncertain. Germline V gene data show CDR1 as SEHNR and CDR2 as FQNEAQ (reference sequence). V lost 5 bases and J 1 base, leaving 3 bases between the germline ends. The CDR3 is made up of 11 amino acids. CDR3 bases: TGTGCCAGCAGCCCTTCCTACGAGCAGTACTTC. It encodes CASSPSYEQYF. Supplemented by reference TRBV7-9 and TRBJ2-7, the full variable domain reads DTGVSQNPRHKITKRGQNVTFRCDPISEHNRLYWYRQTLGQGPEFLTYFQNEAQLEKSRLLSDRFSAERPKGSFSTLEIQRTEQGDSAMYLCASSPSYEQYFGPGTRLTVT.

This rearrangement joins TRBV29-1 to TRBJ1-1; D gene unclear. The CDR3 has 10 amino acids. Trimming removed 3 bases at V and 7 bases at J, with 6 bases between. CDR1 and CDR2 from the germline V gene are SQVTM and ANQGSEA. CDR3 protein: CSVDWDEAFF. CDR3 bases: TGCAGCGTTGACTGGGATGAAGCTTTCTTT. The variable domain in full, completed from reference TRBV29-1 and TRBJ1-1, reads SAVISQKPSRDICQRGTSLTIQCQVDSQVTMMFWYRQQPGQSLTLIATANQGSEATYESGFVIDKFPISRPNLTFSTLTVSNMSPEDSSIYLCSVDWDEAFFGQGTRLTVV.

The chain employs TRBV4-1 and TRBJ2-1, with 11 bases aligning to TRBD2. V lost 1 base to trimming and J lost 0 bases; unmatched junction nucleotides: 11. Germline CDR1 reads MGHRA; CDR2 reads YSYEKL. This CDR3 spans 20 amino acids. The CDR3 reads CASSQVIGLAGTGSYNEQFF. The CDR3 nucleotides read TGCGCCAGCAGCCAAGTTATAGGACTAGCGGGTACCGGCTCCTACAATGAGCAGTTCTTC.

This chain joins TRBV30 and TRBJ1-2; D remains ambiguous. Germline V gives CDR1 GTSNPN, CDR2 SVGIG (reference sequence). This CDR3 is built from 11 residues. Trimming pared 0 bases from V and 8 bases from J, leaving 7 bases between. CDR3 DNA sequence: TGTGCCTGGAGTGTACTGCTAGGCTACACCTTC. Translating gives CAWSVLLGYTF.

This clone was counted a few times. The V gene is TRBV15, the J gene TRBJ2-7; D gene ambiguous. In germline, CDR1 is LNHNV, CDR2 YYDKDF (reference sequence). This CDR3 has 12 residues. Trimming stripped 1 base from V and 3 bases from J, with 4 bases between. For the CDR3, the DNA is TGTGCCACCAGCAGAGTGAACTACGAGCAGTACTTC. Translation: CATSRVNYEQYF.

V is TRBV7-6 and J is TRBJ2-7; TRBD2 aligns across 8 bases. The CDR3 consists of 13 residues. The germline V gene encodes CDR1 SGHVS and CDR2 FNYEAQ. V was pared by 6 bases and J by 5 bases, with 6 bases of the junction left unmatched. The CDR3 DNA sequence: TGTGCCAGCAGTTATTTAGCGGGGAACGAGCAGTACTTC. It yields the protein CASSYLAGNEQYF.